These 10 T cell receptor beta chains originate from one sample sequenced in a study of beta chain features in type 1 diabetes. Of the isolated RNA, all was reverse transcribed, and so the sequenced material was expressed TCRB transcripts. The table came from immunoSEQ multiplex PCR; TCRdb's copy has only in-frame clones and leaves some out. The sample records 300,000 to 350,000 clones, roughly 8% being singletons. The material sequenced was central memory CD4+ T cells from blood. Receptors were obtained from a woman under 30 in good health.

The table lists this clone with many counts. The CDR3 DNA reads as TGTGCCAGCAGTTTTAATGTCGGACTAGCGGGCCCTAAAGAGACCCAGTACTTC. Protein product: CASSFNVGLAGPKETQYF. This rearrangement joins TRBV28 to TRBJ2-5; TRBD2 matches at 11 bases. The CDR3 is 18 amino acids. V trimming: 3 bases; J trimming: 3 bases; junction bases outside the gene matches: 12. The germline gives CDR1 MDHEN, CDR2 SYDVKM. Combining the CDR3 with reference TRBV28 and TRBJ2-5 gives the whole variable domain DVKVTQSSRYLVKRTGEKVFLECVQDMDHENMFWYRQDPGLGLRLIYFSYDVKMKEKGDIPEGYSVSREKKERFSLILESASTNQTSMYLCASSFNVGLAGPKETQYFGPGTRLLVL.

V gene TRBV28 combines with J gene TRBJ1-5; 8 bases match TRBD1. The V gene's germline CDR1 is MDHEN and CDR2 SYDVKM. The CDR3 runs 15 residues. V lost 4 bases, J lost 7 bases, and 9 bases stayed unmatched. The CDR3 spells CASSSGQGREQPQHF. CDR3 bases: TGTGCCAGCAGTTCAGGACAGGGAAGAGAGCAGCCCCAGCATTTT.

This clone was picked up a small number of times. V is TRBV5-1 and J is TRBJ2-7, with D perhaps TRBD1 (6 bases). Trimming removed 4 bases from V and 3 bases from J, with 8 bases in between. From germline, CDR1 is SGHRS and CDR2 YFSETQ. This CDR3 region has 12 residues. The CDR3 loop reads CASSQQGYEQYF. The CDR3 DNA follows: TGCGCCAGCAGCCAACAGGGCTACGAGCAGTACTTC.

In DNA form, the CDR3 reads TGCGCCAGCAGCTCCGGGACTAGTACAGATACGCAGTATTTT. This gives the protein CASSSGTSTDTQYF. V is TRBV5-1 and J is TRBJ2-3; 8 bases fit TRBD2. The trim removed 3 bases at V and 3 bases at J, leaving 3 bases unmatched. CDR3 length equals 14 residues. The germline V gene has CDR1 SGHRS and CDR2 YFSETQ. The full variable domain, its missing parts supplied by reference TRBV5-1 and TRBJ2-3, is KAGVTQTPRYLIKTRGQQVTLSCSPISGHRSVSWYQQTPGQGLQFLFEYFSETQRNKGNFPGRFSGRQFSNSRSEMNVSTLELGDSALYLCASSSGTSTDTQYFGPGTRLTVL.

This clone was counted a few times. This sequence joins TRBV13 and TRBJ2-7; D may be TRBD1 (5 bases). CDR1 and CDR2 (germline): PRHDT, FYEKMQ (reference sequence). This CDR3 has 13 amino acids. The ends were cut back, 1 base at V and 5 bases at J, with 9 bases in the middle. This chain's CDR3 is CASSLDRFNEQYF. CDR3 nucleotide sequence: TGTGCCAGCAGCTTAGACAGGTTCAACGAGCAGTACTTC.

This clone was seen ten or more times. The chain has TRBV23-1 and TRBJ1-5; D remains ambiguous. TRBV23-1 is recorded as an ORF, its role being uncertain. The CDR3 sequence is 15 residues long. The V gene lost 2 bases and the J gene lost 0 bases, with 8 bases spanning the gap. The CDR3 loop is CASSQTGGSNQPQHF. In DNA form, the CDR3 reads TGCGCCAGCAGTCAAACTGGTGGTAGCAATCAGCCCCAGCATTTT.

In its sample, this clone was seen a few times. The chain uses TRBV7-2 and TRBJ2-2; D might be TRBD1 (6 bases). There are 14 residues in the CDR3. Germline-derived CDR1 and CDR2 are SGHTA and FQGNSA. V dropped 3 bases and J dropped 7 bases, with 12 bases sitting between them. The CDR3 here is CASSFMGAGGELFF. Written as DNA, the CDR3 is TGTGCCAGCAGCTTTATGGGGGCCGGCGGGGAGCTGTTTTTT.

This clone was picked up a small number of times. The J gene is TRBJ1-2, the V gene TRBV28; D perhaps matches TRBD1 (5 bases). The CDR3 contains 13 residues. The germline CDR1 and CDR2 sequences are MDHEN and SYDVKM. Trimming removed 1 base at V and 8 bases at J, with 11 bases between. CDR3 amino acids: CASSLSAGDGYTF. CDR3 nucleotide sequence: TGTGCCAGCAGTTTATCCGCCGGGGACGGCTACACCTTC.

The V gene is TRBV5-6, the J gene TRBJ1-5; 10 nucleotides match TRBD1. Germline V CDR1 and CDR2: SGHDT, YYEEEE. CDR3 length: 14 residues. With 5 bases clipped from V and 6 bases from J, the junction kept 5 bases outside the gene matches. CDR3 coding DNA: TGTGCCAGCAGACAGGGACAGGGGATTCAGCCCCAGCATTTT. It translates to CASRQGQGIQPQHF.

Only a few counts were recorded for this clone. This chain links TRBV4-1 with TRBJ1-5; D remains ambiguous. The CDR3 runs 13 residues. Germline CDR1 reads MGHRA; CDR2 reads YSYEKL. Trimming left V 0 bases short and J 5 bases short, with 5 bases between. CDR3 sequence: CASSQDWYQPQHF. CDR3 DNA sequence: TGCGCCAGCAGCCAAGACTGGTATCAGCCCCAGCATTTT.